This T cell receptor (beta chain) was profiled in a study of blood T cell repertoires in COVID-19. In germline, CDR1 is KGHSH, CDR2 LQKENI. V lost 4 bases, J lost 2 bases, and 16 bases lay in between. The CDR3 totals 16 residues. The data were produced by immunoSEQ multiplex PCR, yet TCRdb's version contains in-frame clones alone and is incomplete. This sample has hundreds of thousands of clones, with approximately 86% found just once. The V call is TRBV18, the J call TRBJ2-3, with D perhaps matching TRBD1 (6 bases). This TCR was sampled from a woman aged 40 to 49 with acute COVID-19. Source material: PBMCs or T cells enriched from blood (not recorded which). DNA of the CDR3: TGTGCCAGCTCACTCATGGAGCAGGGGAACACAGATACGCAGTATTTT. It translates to CASSLMEQGNTDTQYF.